These 22 T cell receptor beta chains were sequenced from one sample in a study of tumor and adjacent non-tumor tissue in lung cancer. This sample's RNA came from whole unsorted tissue. This non-tumor lung sample came from over 3 cm beyond the tumor edge. Three rounds of nested PCR, following a modified ARM-PCR protocol, produced the TCRbeta library. TCRdb analysed the multiplex PCR reads with MiXCR anew, one entry per CDR3 protein. The table shows more than 55,000 distinct CDR3 sequences, with more than 75% occurring only once. Sequences were obtained from distant non-tumor lung tissue. The receptors were gathered from a man in his fifties or sixties with non-small cell lung cancer.

This clonotype was counted only a few times. One base away lies a much larger clone, so this may be a sequencing read error. The rearrangement uses TRBV29-1 and TRBJ2-2; D is unresolved. Trimming removed 8 bases at V and 3 bases at J, with 7 bases between. Germline assignment: CDR1 SQVTM and CDR2 ANQGSEA. CDR3 size: 11 residues. The CDR3 nucleotides are TGCAGCACTGACTACACCGGGGAGCTGTTTTTT. Protein: CSTDYTGELFF.

This chain joins TRBV7-9 and TRBJ2-7, with D possibly matching TRBD2 (6 bases). This CDR3 contains 15 residues. V dropped 7 bases and J dropped 2 bases, with 18 bases sitting between them. Germline CDR1 reads SEHNR; CDR2 reads FQNEAQ (reference sequence). Here the CDR3 DNA reads TGTGCCAGCACCTTTGCGGGCGGGGCGACCTACGAGCAGTACTTC. Translation gives CASTFAGGATYEQYF.

Comment on this clonotype: Mismatch with germline at one junction end may stem from a read error. This chain links TRBV11-2 with TRBJ2-5, with D unclear. CDR1 and CDR2 (germline): SGHAT, FQNNGV. The CDR3 is 13 amino acids. CDR3 DNA sequence: TGTACCAGCAGCGAAGGAAGGTCGGAGACTCAGTACTTC. It is translated as CTSSEGRSETQYF.

As regards this clonotype: The CDR3 does not end in the conserved phenylalanine or tryptophan, so this is likely a read error. This chain links TRBV12-3 or TRBV12-4 with TRBJ2-7; no definite D call. This CDR3 comprises 13 residues. Trimming removed 8 bases from V and 3 bases from J, with 14 bases in between. The DNA for the CDR3 is TGTGCCAGCGGTGACGATTATGACTACGAGCAGTACTAC. Protein sequence: CASGDDYDYEQYY.

Comment on this clonotype: An end of the junction differs from the germline gene, which may be a read error. The chain recombines TRBV11-2 with TRBJ2-3; 8 positions agree with TRBD1. Germline lookup yields CDR1 SGHAT and CDR2 FQNNGV. The CDR3 is made up of 15 amino acids. The CDR3 reads CVSSPGQAYTDSQYF. The DNA of the CDR3 is TGTGTCAGCAGCCCGGGACAGGCGTACACAGATTCGCAGTATTTT.

Remarks on this clonotype: No conserved phenylalanine or tryptophan ends this CDR3, so it is likely a read error. The chain recombines TRBV29-1 with TRBJ2-7; 8 positions agree with TRBD2. The CDR3 has 15 amino acids. Germline V gene lookup returns CDR1 SQVTM and CDR2 ANQGSEA. The CDR3 sequence is CGVEDDQRGSYEQYL. The CDR3, as DNA: TGCGGCGTTGAAGATGACCAGCGGGGGTCCTACGAGCAGTACTTA.

Note on this clonotype: One base away lies a much larger clone, so this may be a sequencing read error. This chain joins TRBV28 and TRBJ2-3; possibly TRBD2 for D (6 bases). The CDR3 runs to 14 residues. Looked up from germline, CDR1 is MDHEN and CDR2 is SYDVKM. In DNA form, the CDR3 reads TGTGTCAGCACCCGGGGCGGGACCACAGATACGCAGTATTTT. This sequence encodes CVSTRGGTTDTQYF.

This clonotype was seen repeatedly, ten times or more. The J gene is TRBJ2-7, the V gene TRBV14, with D maybe TRBD1 (6 bases). Trimming removed 0 bases at V and 6 bases at J, with 18 bases between. The CDR3 is 16 amino acids. CDR1 is SGHDN, CDR2 FVKESK, per germline. CDR3 DNA: TGTGCCAGCAGCCAAGATATGGGGGCTTCGCGGATCGAGCAGTACTTC. It is translated as CASSQDMGASRIEQYF.

As concerns this clonotype: Germline and junction disagree at one end, which may indicate a read error. The gene calls are TRBV30 and TRBJ1-5; tentative D call: TRBD1 (6 bases). The CDR3 has 13 residues. In germline, CDR1 is GTSNPN, CDR2 SVGIG (reference sequence). CDR3: CAWRGGPSQSQHF. The CDR3 DNA reads as TGTGCCTGGAGGGGGGGCCCTAGTCAGTCCCAGCATTTT.

In regard to this clonotype: The junction differs from germline at one of its ends, possibly a read error. The V and J genes are TRBV6-1 and TRBJ2-1; D gene uncertain. In germline, CDR1 is MNHNS, CDR2 SASEGT. The length of the CDR3 is 11 residues. The CDR3 protein is CGSSEFGEEFF. The CDR3 DNA follows: TGTGGCAGCAGTGAATTTGGTGAGGAGTTCTTC.

This clonotype was counted once. One end of the junction is discordant with germline, which a read error may explain. The chain recombines TRBV11-1 with TRBJ2-5; D call uncertain. The germline V gene encodes CDR1 SGHAT and CDR2 FQDESV (reference sequence). The CDR3 is 14 amino acids. The CDR3 DNA reads as TGTGCCTGCAGTAAAGACACGTACCAAGAGACCGAGTACTTC. Its protein is CACSKDTYQETEYF.

Concerning this clonotype: A much larger clone lies one base from this, so it may be a read error. The chain combines TRBV20-1 with TRBJ2-7, with 7 bases lining up with TRBD2. From germline, CDR1 is DFQATT and CDR2 SNEGSKA (reference sequence). The length of the CDR3 is 14 residues. The CDR3 DNA sequence: TGCACTGCTAGAGTGCTAGCGGACCCCTACGAGCAGTACTTC. Translation: CTARVLADPYEQYF.

Points on this clonotype: Its ends do not fully match the called genes, so a read error is possible. The chain joins TRBV11-1 to TRBJ1-1; tentatively, D is TRBD1 (6 bases). Germline CDR1 SGHAT, CDR2 FQDESV (reference sequence). The CDR3 spans 13 residues. The CDR3: CAISLAPGAGALF. CDR3 nucleotide sequence: TGTGCCATCAGCTTAGCGCCGGGGGCTGGAGCTTTATTT.

Notes on this clonotype: An end of the junction does not agree with germline; a read error may underlie this. The chain has TRBV14 and TRBJ2-3; weak D call: TRBD1 (5 bases). Looked up from germline, CDR1 is SGHDN and CDR2 is FVKESK. The CDR3 contains 18 residues. The DNA of the CDR3 is TGTGCCAGCACCCAAATGGGGCTTGGAGTCGCGGACACAGATACGCAGTATTTT. Protein: CASTQMGLGVADTDTQYF.

The chain is built from TRBV29-1 and TRBJ1-1, with D hard to call. The V end lost 8 bases, the J end lost 3 bases, and 16 bases lay between the germline ends. This CDR3 spans 13 amino acids. In germline, CDR1 is SQVTM, CDR2 ANQGSEA. CDR3 nucleotide sequence: TGCAGCCGATCAGTGGCGAGTGACACTGAAGCTTTCTTT. Amino acid sequence: CSRSVASDTEAFF.

This clonotype has only one observation. The chain is built from TRBV6-1 and TRBJ2-1; D uncertain. CDR1 is MNHNS and CDR2 is SASEGT in the germline V gene. V was clipped by 3 bases and J by 4 bases, with 7 bases between them. The CDR3 runs to 13 residues. In nucleotides, the CDR3 is TGTGCCAGCAGTGACTACGATTACAATGAGCAGTTCTTC. Encoded protein: CASSDYDYNEQFF.

A word on this clonotype: Here the CDR3 omits its conserved ending phenylalanine or tryptophan, so a read error is the likely source. The V gene is TRBV29-1, the J gene TRBJ1-1, with 9 positions matching TRBD1. Germline V gene data show CDR1 as SQVTM and CDR2 as ANQGSEA. This CDR3 comprises 13 residues. The DNA of the CDR3 is TGCAGTGGGGGACAGGGACTGAACACTGAAGCTTTCTTG. The encoded protein is CSGGQGLNTEAFL.

For this clonotype: Since a much larger clone is just one base distant, this may be a read error. The chain uses TRBV11-2 and TRBJ1-2; 7 bases align to TRBD1. CDR3 size: 14 residues. Germline-derived CDR1 and CDR2 are SGHAT and FQNNGV. The chain's CDR3 is CAGSPGTANYGYTF. DNA for the CDR3: TGTGCCGGCAGCCCTGGGACAGCTAACTATGGCTACACCTTC.

In regard to this clonotype: Since a much larger clone is just one base distant, this may be a read error. This chain links TRBV7-9 with TRBJ1-6; unclear D gene. CDR1 is SEHNR, CDR2 FQNEAQ, per germline (reference sequence). V gave up 7 bases and J gave up 8 bases, with 15 bases separating them. CDR3 length: 14 residues. CDR3 in amino acids: CASMDLGEHSPLHF. CDR3 sequence (DNA): TGTGCCAGCATGGACCTGGGCGAACATTCACCCCTCCACTTT.

On this clonotype: The junction does not match germline at one end; this may be a read error. The V call is TRBV5-6, the J call TRBJ2-5; the D is unclear. The tail of the sequence fits TRBJ2-1 better, so the J call may be wrong. The CDR3 covers 14 residues. Germline CDR1 is SGHDT and CDR2 is YYEEEE. The CDR3, as DNA: TGTGCTAGCAGCTTGGCCACCCGAGAAGAGACCCAGTTCTTC. It specifies CASSLATREETQFF.

A note on this clonotype: The germline gene is not matched at one end of the junction; a read error may be the cause. V usage is TRBV25-1 and J usage is TRBJ1-2; D is unclear. CDR1 is MGHDK and CDR2 is SYGVNS in the germline V gene. This CDR3 has 14 amino acids. DNA of the CDR3: TGTGCAAGCAGTAGCGACGGTGGGTCTGGTGGCTACACCTTC. Protein: CASSSDGGSGGYTF.

The count of this clonotype is one. The CDR3 DNA reads as TGTGTCTGCAGTTCAGGGTGGAATGAGCAGTTCTTC. It specifies CVCSSGWNEQFF. The rearrangement links TRBV12-3 or TRBV12-4 to TRBJ2-1, with D perhaps matching TRBD1 (5 bases). This CDR3 has 12 residues.